This passage covers 4 T cell receptor beta chains from one sample sequenced in a study of cytomegalovirus exposure and HLA in healthy donors. Primers: 60 Vbeta forward and 13 Jbeta reverse. Sequencing used immunoSEQ multiplex PCR; TCRdb keeps in-frame clones, though not all of them. The sample contains roughly 76,000 clones, 70% to 85% of which appear only once. Sample: PBMCs. Source of these receptors: a man younger than 40 in good health and CMV-seronegative.

This chain joins TRBV4-3 and TRBJ2-7; 10 nucleotides line up with TRBD2. Germline trimming cut 3 bases from V and 5 bases from J; bases unmatched to any gene: 7. Germline CDR1 is LGHNA and CDR2 is YSLEER. CDR3 length equals 15 residues. The CDR3 DNA reads as TGCGCCAGCAGCCAGAAGCGGGGGGGCTACGACGAGCAGTACTTC. This translates into CASSQKRGGYDEQYF.

The sample holds a few counts of this clone. The chain has TRBV28 and TRBJ2-7; D unclear. V was trimmed by 4 bases and J by 6 bases, leaving 7 bases between them. The CDR3 extends over 11 amino acids. Looked up from germline, CDR1 is MDHEN and CDR2 is SYDVKM. DNA for the CDR3: TGTGCCAGCAGTTCCTACAGCGAGCAGTACTTC. The encoded protein is CASSSYSEQYF.

This chain uses TRBV28 with TRBJ2-5; TRBD1 is a possible D gene (6 bases). The CDR3 has 14 residues. Per germline, CDR1 MDHEN and CDR2 SYDVKM. The V end lost 8 bases, the J end lost 0 bases, and 13 bases lay between the germline ends. The CDR3 loop reads CASLPGHYQETQYF. The CDR3 coding sequence is TGTGCCAGCCTTCCGGGACACTACCAAGAGACCCAGTACTTC.

This chain connects TRBV27 to TRBJ2-6, with 7 nucleotides matching TRBD1. The CDR3 sequence is 19 residues long. The junction had 13 bases not matched to a gene; V was cut back by 5 bases and J by 0 bases. The germline gives CDR1 MNHEY, CDR2 SMNVEV (reference sequence). The CDR3 is CASSPWPSTGYSGANVLTF. DNA for the CDR3: TGTGCCAGCAGTCCATGGCCGTCGACAGGGTACTCTGGGGCCAACGTCCTGACTTTC.